This T cell receptor (beta chain) came from a study of blood T cells in healthy people across ages (dated by TCRdb to between 2014 and 2016). The study in broad terms: In model experiments, template switching captured about one uniquely barcoded TCR beta cDNA molecule for every two T cells. To avoid experimental bias, donors of different ages were randomly spread across the sequencing lanes. Using the same blood draw, the study looked at two additional independent replicas of 1 million unique cDNA reads for two donors, one aged 18 to 30 and the other aged 80 or older. The study measured age-related changes in TCR beta repertoire diversity using deep sequencing normalized with unique cDNA molecular identifiers. Donors were grouped into four age groups: young (average 16 years), middle-aged (under 40), aged (around 60) and long-lived (just over 80). Broader findings and caveats from the paper: Observed TCR beta diversity per million T cells fell roughly linearly with age, and a significant reduction was already apparent by age around 39. There was a strong correlation between observed TCR beta diversity and the percentage of naive T cells measured by flow cytometry. Since profiling was done on bulk unsorted PBMCs, naive and antigen-experienced compartments could not be conclusively compared. Compared with the aged group, the long-lived group had more naive CD4+ T cells, fewer expanded clones and increased TCR diversity, suggesting age selection. Total diversity estimates from one million sequenced T cells were considered lower bounds and underestimates. The CMV infection status of donors was not known, potentially confounding age-related changes in expanded clonotypes.

The donors were roughly 40 Caucasian individuals from Russia, aged 6 to 90 years, who were systemically healthy. Roughly 9 milliliters of peripheral blood were drawn from each donor into EDTA-treated Vacutainer tubes. Ficoll-Paque density-gradient centrifugation was used to isolate PBMCs, with at least 6 million per sample. Total RNA was extracted from PBMCs with Trizol reagent, with at least 5.5 micrograms obtained per sample. The percentages of naive CD45RAhigh/CD27high T cells were determined by flow cytometry on a PBMC aliquot from every donor. Libraries came from 5' RACE. TCRdb shows the sequencer as Illumina HiSeq 2500. The second PCR ran for roughly 6 to 11 cycles and used a J-beta primer mix along with a sample-barcoded 5' primer. A template-switch 5' adaptor carrying 12 random nucleotides introduced a unique molecular identifier onto each TCR beta cDNA molecule. Each sample yielded at least 3 million CDR3-containing paired-end reads. All of the RNA was converted into first-strand cDNA using the Mint cDNA synthesis kit, with a TRBC-specific oligonucleotide serving as the primer. After uracil-DNA glycosylase treatment, a first 18-cycle PCR used universal primers M1SS and BC2_uni_R on all cDNA. The original methods were these. Normalization of each sample was performed by random selection of 1 million high-quality reads, each carrying a distinct molecular identifier. Reads with shared molecular identifiers were discarded instead of being binned into consensus sequences. MiTCR, with a Q25 quality threshold and the strictest error-elimination algorithm, was used for CDR3 identification, clonotype clustering and error correction. A nonparametric unseen species model using Euler transformation provided a lower-bound estimate of total TCR beta diversity. The raw public data were reprocessed by TCRdb itself: fastp quality trimming at Q25, MiXCR clonotype calling, in-frame beta chains only. Identical CDR3 proteins give one entry, which carries the most common genes and DNA. The V and J calls shown here were made by TCRdb, not taken from the authors' results. The sample data list about 670,000 distinct CDR3 sequences, and about 51% of these were observed just once. Roughly 14% of the sample comes from the top ten.

This clonotype was recorded at least ten times. It lacks a known antigen. Nothing much larger sits one base from this clone, and base qualities are not available. As encoded in the germline V gene (reference sequence), CDR1 is DFQATT while CDR2 is SNEGSKA. For this chain, trimming is 3 bases at the V end and 5 bases at the J end, and the number of junction bases without a gene match is 10. The CDR3 sequence holds 15 residues, the cysteine and phenylalanine included. Only CDR3 DNA is held: 45 bases, read in frame from base 1. The receptor was derived from an elderly woman in good health. Sample: blood. The rearrangement joined TRBV20-1 to TRBJ2-3, with 8 bases aligning to TRBD1. DNA sequence: TGCAGTGCTAGGCTGACAGGGGATTTAGGAGATACGCAGTATTTT. It is translated as CSARLTGDLGDTQYF.